Included here is one T cell receptor beta chain sequence, with context. The antigen remains undetermined. This record belongs to a study of cytomegalovirus exposure and HLA in healthy donors. The study's findings and limits: A later analysis found first-cohort TCR clusters tended to co-occur in the 120 or so validation repertoires. Researchers reported that three CMV-associated chains were confirmed in vitro as CMV antigen-specific. The study designated about 180 TCR beta chains cytomegalovirus-associated. Usually a TCR sequence was rare, but some public TCRs were found in many donors.

CDR3 length: 15 residues. The germline V gene has CDR1 MNHEY and CDR2 SVGAGI. V lost 6 bases and J lost 1; bases outside the gene matches: 6. This table comes from immunoSEQ multiplex PCR, and its TCRdb copy is limited to in-frame clones, with some not included. This sample carries 50,000 to 80,000 clones, about 95% of them seen once, and the ten largest clones take approximately 6.4%. This receptor was identified in a woman under 30 in good health and CMV-seropositive. The material sequenced was PBMCs. The chain links TRBV6-5 to TRBJ1-5; TRBD1 matches 7 bases. As DNA, the CDR3 is TGTGCCAGCAGACGACAGGGTATAAGCAATCAGCCCCAGCATTTT. Its translation is CASRRQGISNQPQHF.